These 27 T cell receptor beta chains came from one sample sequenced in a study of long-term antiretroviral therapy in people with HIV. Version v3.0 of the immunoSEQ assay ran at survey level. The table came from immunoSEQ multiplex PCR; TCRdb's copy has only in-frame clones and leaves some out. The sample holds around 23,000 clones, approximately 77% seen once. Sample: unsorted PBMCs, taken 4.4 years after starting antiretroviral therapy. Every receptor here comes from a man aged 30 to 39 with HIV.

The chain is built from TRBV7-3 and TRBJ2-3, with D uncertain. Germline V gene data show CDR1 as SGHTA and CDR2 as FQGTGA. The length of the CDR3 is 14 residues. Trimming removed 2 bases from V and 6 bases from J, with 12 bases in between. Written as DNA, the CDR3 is TGTGCCAGCAGCTTACGAGCCCGTCCGGATACGCAGTATTTT. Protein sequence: CASSLRARPDTQYF.

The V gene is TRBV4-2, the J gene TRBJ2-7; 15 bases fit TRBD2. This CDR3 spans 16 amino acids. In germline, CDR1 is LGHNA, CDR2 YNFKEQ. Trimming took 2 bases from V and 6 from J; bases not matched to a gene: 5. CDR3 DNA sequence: TGTGCCAGCAGCCAAACCGGACTAGCGGGGGGGAGCGAGCAGTACTTC. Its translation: CASSQTGLAGGSEQYF.

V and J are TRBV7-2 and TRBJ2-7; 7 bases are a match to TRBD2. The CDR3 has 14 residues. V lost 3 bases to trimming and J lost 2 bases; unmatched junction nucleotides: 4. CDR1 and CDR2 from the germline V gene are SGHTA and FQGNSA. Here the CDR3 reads CASSLGGVPYEQYF. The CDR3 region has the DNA TGTGCCAGCAGCTTGGGGGGGGTCCCCTACGAGCAGTACTTC.

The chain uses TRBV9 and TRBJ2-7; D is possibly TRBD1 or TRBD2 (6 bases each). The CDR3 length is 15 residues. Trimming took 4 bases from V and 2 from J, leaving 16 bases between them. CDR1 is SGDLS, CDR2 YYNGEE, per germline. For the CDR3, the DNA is TGTGCCAGCAGCCCCACGACAGGAGGGGCCTACGAGCAGTACTTC. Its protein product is CASSPTTGGAYEQYF.

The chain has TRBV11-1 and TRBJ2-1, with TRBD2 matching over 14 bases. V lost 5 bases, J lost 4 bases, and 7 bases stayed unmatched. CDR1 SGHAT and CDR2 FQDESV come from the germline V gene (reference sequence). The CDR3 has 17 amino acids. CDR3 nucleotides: TGTGCCAGCAGCCCTAGACTAGCGGGAGGGCCGTACAATGAGCAGTTCTTC. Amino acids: CASSPRLAGGPYNEQFF.

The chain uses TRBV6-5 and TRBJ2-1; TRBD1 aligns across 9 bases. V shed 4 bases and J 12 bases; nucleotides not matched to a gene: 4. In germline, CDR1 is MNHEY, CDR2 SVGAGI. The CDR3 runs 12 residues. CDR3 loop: CASSSLTGGQFF. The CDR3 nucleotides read TGTGCCAGCAGTTCCCTGACAGGGGGGCAGTTCTTC.

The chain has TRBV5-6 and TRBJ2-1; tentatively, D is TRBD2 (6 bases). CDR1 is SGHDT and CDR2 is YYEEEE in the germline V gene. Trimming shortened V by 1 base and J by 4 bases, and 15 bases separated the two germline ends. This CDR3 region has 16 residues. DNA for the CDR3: TGTGCCAGCAGCTTGAGACGGCCTAGCGTGTACAATGAGCAGTTCTTC. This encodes CASSLRRPSVYNEQFF.

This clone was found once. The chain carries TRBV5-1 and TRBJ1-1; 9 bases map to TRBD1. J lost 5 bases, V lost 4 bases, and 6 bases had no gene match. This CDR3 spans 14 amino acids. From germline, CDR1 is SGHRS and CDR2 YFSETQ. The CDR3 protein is CASSPGQGTTEAFF. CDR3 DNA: TGCGCCAGCAGCCCCGGACAGGGGACGACTGAAGCTTTCTTT.

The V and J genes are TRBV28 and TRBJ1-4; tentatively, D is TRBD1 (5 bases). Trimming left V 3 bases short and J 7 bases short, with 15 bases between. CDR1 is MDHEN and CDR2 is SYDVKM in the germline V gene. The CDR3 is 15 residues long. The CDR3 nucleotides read TGTGCCAGCAGTTTTAGGGGCCAGCTGGGTGAAAAACTGTTTTTT. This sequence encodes CASSFRGQLGEKLFF.

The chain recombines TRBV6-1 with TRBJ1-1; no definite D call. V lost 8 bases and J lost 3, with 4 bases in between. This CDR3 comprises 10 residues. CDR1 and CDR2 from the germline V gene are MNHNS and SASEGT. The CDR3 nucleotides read TGTGCCAGCGACTACACTGAAGCTTTCTTT. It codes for CASDYTEAFF.

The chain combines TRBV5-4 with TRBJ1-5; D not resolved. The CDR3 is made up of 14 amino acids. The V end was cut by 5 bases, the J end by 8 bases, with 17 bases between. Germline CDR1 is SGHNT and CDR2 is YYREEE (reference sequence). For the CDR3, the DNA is TGTGCCAGCAGTTCTGGACCGGTGGACGAGCCCCAGCATTTT. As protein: CASSSGPVDEPQHF.

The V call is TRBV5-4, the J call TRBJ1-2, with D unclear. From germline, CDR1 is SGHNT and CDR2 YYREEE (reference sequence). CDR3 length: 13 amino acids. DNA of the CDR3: TGTGCTTTTCCAGCGGGAGCTAACTATGGCTACACCTTC. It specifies CAFPAGANYGYTF. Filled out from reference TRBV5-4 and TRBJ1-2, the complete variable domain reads ETGVTQSPTHLIKTRGQQVTLRCSSQSGHNTVSWYQQALGQGPQFIFQYYREEENGRGNFPPRFSGLQFPNYSSELNVNALELDDSALYLCAFPAGANYGYTFGSGTRLTVV.

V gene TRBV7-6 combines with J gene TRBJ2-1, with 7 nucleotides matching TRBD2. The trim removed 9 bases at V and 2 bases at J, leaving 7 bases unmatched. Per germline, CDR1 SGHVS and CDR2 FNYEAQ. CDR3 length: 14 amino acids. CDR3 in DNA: TGTGCCAGTTTTGGGGGGGGAACCTACAATGAGCAGTTCTTC. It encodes CASFGGGTYNEQFF.

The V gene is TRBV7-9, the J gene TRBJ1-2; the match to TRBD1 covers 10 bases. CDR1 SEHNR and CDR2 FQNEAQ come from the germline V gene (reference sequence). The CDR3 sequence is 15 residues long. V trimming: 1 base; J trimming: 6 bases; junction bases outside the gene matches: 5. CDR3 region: CASSLGTGGMDGYTF. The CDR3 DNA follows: TGTGCCAGCAGCTTAGGGACAGGGGGAATGGATGGCTACACCTTC. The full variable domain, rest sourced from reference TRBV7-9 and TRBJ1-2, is DTGVSQNPRHKITKRGQNVTFRCDPISEHNRLYWYRQTLGQGPEFLTYFQNEAQLEKSRLLSDRFSAERPKGSFSTLEIQRTEQGDSAMYLCASSLGTGGMDGYTFGSGTRLTVV.

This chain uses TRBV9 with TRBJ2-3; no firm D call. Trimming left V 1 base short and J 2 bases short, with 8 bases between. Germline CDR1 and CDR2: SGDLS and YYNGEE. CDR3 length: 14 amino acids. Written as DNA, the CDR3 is TGTGCCAGCAGCGTAAAAAGGGACACAGATACGCAGTATTTT. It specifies CASSVKRDTDTQYF. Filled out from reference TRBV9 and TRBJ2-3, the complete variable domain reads DSGVTQTPKHLITATGQRVTLRCSPRSGDLSVYWYQQSLDQGLQFLIQYYNGEERAKGNILERFSAQQFPDLHSELNLSSLELGDSALYFCASSVKRDTDTQYFGPGTRLTVL.

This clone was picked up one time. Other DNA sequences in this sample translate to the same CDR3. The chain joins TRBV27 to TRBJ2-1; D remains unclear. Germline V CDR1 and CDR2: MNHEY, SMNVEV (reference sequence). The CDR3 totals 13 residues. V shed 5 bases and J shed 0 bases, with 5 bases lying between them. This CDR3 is CASSRPSYNEQFF. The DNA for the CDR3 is TGTGCCAGCAGTCGTCCCTCCTACAATGAGCAGTTCTTC.

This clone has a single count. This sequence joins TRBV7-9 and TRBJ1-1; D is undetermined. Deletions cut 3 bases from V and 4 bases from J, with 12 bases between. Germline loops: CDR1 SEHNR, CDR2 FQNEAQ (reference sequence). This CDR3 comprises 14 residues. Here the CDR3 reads CASSFHGRPTEAFF. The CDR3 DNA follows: TGTGCCAGCAGCTTTCACGGACGCCCCACTGAAGCTTTCTTT.

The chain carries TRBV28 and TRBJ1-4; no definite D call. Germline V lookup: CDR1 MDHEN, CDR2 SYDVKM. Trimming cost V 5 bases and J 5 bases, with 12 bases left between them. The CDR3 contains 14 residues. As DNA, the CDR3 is TGTGCCAGCAGTATGCGACTGCGCAATGAAAAACTGTTTTTT. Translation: CASSMRLRNEKLFF.

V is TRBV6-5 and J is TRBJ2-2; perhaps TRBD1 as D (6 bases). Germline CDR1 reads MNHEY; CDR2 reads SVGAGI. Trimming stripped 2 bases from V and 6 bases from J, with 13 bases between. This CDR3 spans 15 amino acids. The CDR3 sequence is CASSYKDKGAGELFF. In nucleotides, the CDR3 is TGTGCCAGCAGTTACAAAGACAAGGGGGCCGGGGAGCTGTTTTTT.

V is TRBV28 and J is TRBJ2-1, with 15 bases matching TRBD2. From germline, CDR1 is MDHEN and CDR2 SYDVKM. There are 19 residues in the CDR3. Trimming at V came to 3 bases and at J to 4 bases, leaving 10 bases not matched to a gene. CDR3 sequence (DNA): TGTGCCAGCAGTTTCGGACTAGCGGGAGGGCTTCTACCTTACAATGAGCAGTTCTTC. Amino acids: CASSFGLAGGLLPYNEQFF.

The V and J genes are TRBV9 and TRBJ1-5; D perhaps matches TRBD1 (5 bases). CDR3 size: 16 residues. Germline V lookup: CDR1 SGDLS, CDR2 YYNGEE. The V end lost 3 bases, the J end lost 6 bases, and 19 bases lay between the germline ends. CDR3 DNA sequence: TGTGCCAGCAGCGCATTCCGGGACCCAGGAGTTCAGCCCCAGCATTTT. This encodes CASSAFRDPGVQPQHF.

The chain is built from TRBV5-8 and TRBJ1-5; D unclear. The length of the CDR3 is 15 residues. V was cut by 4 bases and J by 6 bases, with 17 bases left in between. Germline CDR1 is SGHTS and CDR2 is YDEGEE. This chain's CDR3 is CASSGGARKGQPQHF. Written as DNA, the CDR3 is TGTGCCAGCAGCGGTGGCGCGAGGAAGGGTCAGCCCCAGCATTTT.

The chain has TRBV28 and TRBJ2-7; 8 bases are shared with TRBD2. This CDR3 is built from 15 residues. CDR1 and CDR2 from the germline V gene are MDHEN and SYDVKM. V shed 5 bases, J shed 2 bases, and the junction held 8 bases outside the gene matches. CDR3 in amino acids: CASSRGGPEAYEQYF. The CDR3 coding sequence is TGTGCCAGCAGTCGGGGGGGGCCAGAGGCCTACGAGCAGTACTTC.

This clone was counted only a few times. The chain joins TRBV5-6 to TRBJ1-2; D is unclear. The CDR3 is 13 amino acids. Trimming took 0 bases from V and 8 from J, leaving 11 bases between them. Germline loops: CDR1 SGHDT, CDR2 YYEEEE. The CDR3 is CASSLDWAEGYTF. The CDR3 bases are TGTGCCAGCAGCTTGGATTGGGCGGAAGGCTACACCTTC.

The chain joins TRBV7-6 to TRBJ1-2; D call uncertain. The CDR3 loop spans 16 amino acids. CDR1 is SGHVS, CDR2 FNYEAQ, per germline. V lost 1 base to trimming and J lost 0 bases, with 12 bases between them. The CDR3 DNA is TGTGCCAGCAGCTTAGAGGTGGCAGCGTCTAACTATGGCTACACCTTC. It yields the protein CASSLEVAASNYGYTF.

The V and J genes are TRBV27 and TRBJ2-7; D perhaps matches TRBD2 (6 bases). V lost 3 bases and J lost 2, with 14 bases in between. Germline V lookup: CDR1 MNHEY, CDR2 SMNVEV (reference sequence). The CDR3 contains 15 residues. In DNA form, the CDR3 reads TGTGCCAGCAGTTTGGTTCGGGAGCTTCCCTACGAGCAGTACTTC. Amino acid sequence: CASSLVRELPYEQYF.

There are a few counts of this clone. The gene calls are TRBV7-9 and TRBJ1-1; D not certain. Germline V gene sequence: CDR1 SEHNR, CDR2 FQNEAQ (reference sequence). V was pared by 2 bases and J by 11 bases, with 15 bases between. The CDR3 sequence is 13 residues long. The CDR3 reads CASSLNSGGLAFF. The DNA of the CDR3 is TGTGCCAGCAGCTTAAATTCAGGTGGGCTCGCTTTCTTT.